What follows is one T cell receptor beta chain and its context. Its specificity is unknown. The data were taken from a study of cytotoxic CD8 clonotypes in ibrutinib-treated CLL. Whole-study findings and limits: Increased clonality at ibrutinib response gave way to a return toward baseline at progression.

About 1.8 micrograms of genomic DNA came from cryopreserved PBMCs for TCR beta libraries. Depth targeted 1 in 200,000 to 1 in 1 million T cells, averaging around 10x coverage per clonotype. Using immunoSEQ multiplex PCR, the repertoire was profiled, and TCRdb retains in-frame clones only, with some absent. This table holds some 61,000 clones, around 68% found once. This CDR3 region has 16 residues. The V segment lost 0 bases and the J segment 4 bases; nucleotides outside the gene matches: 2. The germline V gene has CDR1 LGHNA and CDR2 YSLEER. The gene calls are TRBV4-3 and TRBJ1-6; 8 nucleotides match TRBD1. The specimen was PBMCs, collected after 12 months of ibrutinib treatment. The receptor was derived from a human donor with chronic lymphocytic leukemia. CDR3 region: CASSQERTGYNSPLHF. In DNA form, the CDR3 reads TGCGCCAGCAGCCAAGAGCGGACAGGGTATAATTCACCCCTCCACTTT.